This TCR beta chain was observed in a study of T cells in Graves' hyperthyroidism and ophthalmopathy. The authors deemed Graves' hyperthyroidism stable absent ophthalmopathy progression within 18 months. It was 8 to 10 ml of fresh peripheral blood that supplied the PBMCs. Many counts were recorded for this clonotype. What it recognizes is unknown. CDR3 size: 14 residues. The germline V gene has CDR1 KGHSH and CDR2 LQKENI. Unmatched junction bases numbered 4, after V lost 3 bases and J lost 4 bases. Study-wide findings and caveats: Most expanded thyroid clonotypes above 0.001 recurred in blood.

Regions amplified from RNA transcripts were the TCR beta CDR3 regions. An initial round of RT-PCR targeting the TCR CDR3 relied on the HTBI primer set. TCRdb used MiXCR to reprocess the multiplex PCR reads, holding one entry per CDR3 protein. The sample shows about 210,000 distinct CDR3 sequences, over 15% of them seen only once. The chain uses TRBV18 and TRBJ2-5, with 8 bases that match TRBD1. The specimen sequenced was blood. This receptor was taken from a man aged 50 to 60 with Graves' hyperthyroidism. The CDR3 DNA is TGTGCCAGCTCACCGCAGGACAGGGTAGAGACCCAGTACTTC. This gives the protein CASSPQDRVETQYF.